This T cell receptor beta chain came from a study of T cell responses to AZD1222 COVID-19 vaccine. Looked up from germline, CDR1 is SGHAT and CDR2 is FQNNGV. The CDR3 contains 19 residues. The V and J ends lost 0 bases and 2 bases, in that order; junction bases with no gene match: 11. The table came from immunoSEQ multiplex PCR; TCRdb's copy has only in-frame clones and leaves some out. There are about 130,000 clones in the sample; over 90% occur only once, and roughly 5.4% lies in the top ten. This TCR derives from an adult in good health. This chain connects TRBV11-2 to TRBJ2-3; TRBD2 matches at 10 bases. The sample was peripheral blood, taken on day 0 of AZD1222 vaccination. The CDR3 reads CASSLDHPRTSGPTDTQYF. CDR3 DNA: TGTGCCAGCAGCTTAGATCACCCTCGGACTAGCGGCCCCACAGATACGCAGTATTTT. Drawing the rest from reference TRBV11-2 and TRBJ2-3, the complete variable domain is EAGVAQSPRYKIIEKRQSVAFWCNPISGHATLYWYQQILGQGPKLLIQFQNNGVVDDSQLPKDRFSAERLKGVDSTLKIQPAKLEDSAVYLCASSLDHPRTSGPTDTQYFGPGTRLTVL.